These T cell receptor beta chains were read from a single sample in a study of blood T cell repertoires in COVID-19. Clones were read by immunoSEQ multiplex PCR, and TCRdb kept only the in-frame ones, dropping some. The repertoire holds about 170,000 clones, roughly 80% seen once, with roughly 14% in the top ten. What was sequenced was peripheral blood. All receptors derive from a man younger than 30 with active or convalescent COVID-19. Both conserved end residues are part of each CDR3. A D gene is named only where the DNA matches it firmly. Only part of the rows carry a size: once, few, many, or a class if the clone is expanded.

>NA|TRBJ1-3|NA|TRBV12-3/TRBV12-4
CASSGLPGNTIYF
TGTGCCAGTTCAGGCCTTCCTGGAAACACCATATATTTT
>NA|TRBJ2-3|NA|TRBV19
CASSIGGTLTDTQYF
TGTGCCAGTAGTATCGGCGGGACCCTCACAGATACGCAGTATTTT
>NA|TRBJ2-1|NA|TRBV19
CASSNLLASYNEQFF
TGTGCCAGTAGTAATCTCCTAGCGAGCTACAATGAGCAGTTCTTC
>few|TRBJ1-1|TRBD1|TRBV6-5
CASSRQPGQGTEAFF
TGTGCCAGCAGTCGACAACCGGGACAGGGAACTGAAGCTTTCTTT
>NA|TRBJ2-5|NA|TRBV11-2
CASSAGALRETQYF
TGTGCCAGCAGCGCTGGAGCGCTGAGGGAGACCCAGTACTTC
>NA|TRBJ2-4|NA|TRBV6-2/TRBV6-3
CASSYPGGGNIQYF
TGTGCCAGCAGTTACCCGGGGGGCGGAAACATTCAGTACTTC
>NA|TRBJ1-2|TRBD1|TRBV10-3
CAISEGTGQGAINYGYTF
TGTGCCATCAGTGAAGGAACGGGACAGGGGGCGATCAACTATGGCTACACCTTC
>NA|TRBJ2-2|NA|TRBV5-4
CASSTPSGRIDGELFF
TGTGCCAGCAGCACTCCCTCGGGGAGGATAGACGGGGAGCTGTTTTTT
>once|TRBJ2-1|TRBD2|TRBV10-1
CASSEMAGGDNEQFF
TGCGCCAGCAGTGAGATGGCGGGGGGTGACAATGAGCAGTTCTTC
>NA|TRBJ1-4|NA|TRBV2
CASSFEGATNEKLFF
TGTGCCAGCAGTTTCGAAGGGGCCACTAATGAAAAACTGTTTTTT
>once|TRBJ1-1|TRBD1|TRBV10-1
CASSDEGARNTEAFF
TGCGCCAGCAGTGACGAGGGGGCTCGGAACACTGAAGCTTTCTTT
>NA|TRBJ2-2|NA|TRBV18
CASSSFTGDTGELFF
TGTGCCAGCTCATCTTTTACAGGAGACACCGGGGAGCTGTTTTTT
>NA|TRBJ1-6|NA|TRBV5-1
CASSPSTGYNSPLHF
TGCGCCAGCAGCCCATCGACCGGGTATAATTCACCCCTCCACTTT
>NA|TRBJ2-7|TRBD1|TRBV19
CASSIGQGVTYEQYF
TGTGCCAGTAGTATAGGACAGGGGGTTACCTACGAGCAGTACTTC
>once|TRBJ1-4|NA|TRBV5-6
CASSFGQGGEKLFF
TGTGCCAGCAGCTTCGGGCAGGGAGGTGAAAAACTGTTTTTT
>NA|TRBJ1-2|TRBD1|TRBV13
CASSLVGRGDYGYTF
TGTGCCAGCAGCTTAGTTGGCAGGGGGGACTATGGCTACACCTTC
>NA|TRBJ1-5|TRBD1|TRBV2
CASREQGAGINQPQHF
TGTGCCAGCAGGGAACAGGGGGCGGGAATCAATCAGCCCCAGCATTTT
>NA|TRBJ1-5|NA|TRBV27
CASSRQVSSQPQHF
TGTGCCAGCAGTAGACAGGTTTCGAGTCAGCCCCAGCATTTT
>once|TRBJ2-7|NA|TRBV4-3
CASSPQVTAPYEQYF
TGCGCCAGCAGCCCACAGGTAACAGCTCCCTACGAGCAGTACTTC
>once|TRBJ1-1|TRBD1|TRBV7-2
CASSAGQGHTEAFF
TGTGCCAGCAGCGCGGGACAGGGGCACACTGAAGCTTTCTTT
>few|TRBJ2-2|TRBD1|TRBV6-5
CASSSYAQGPGELFF
TGTGCCAGCAGTTCGTACGCACAGGGGCCCGGGGAGCTGTTTTTT
>NA|TRBJ1-1|TRBD1|TRBV27
CASTPLRGRTNTEAFF
TGTGCCAGCACCCCGTTGAGGGGGCGCACGAACACTGAAGCTTTCTTT
>NA|TRBJ2-3|NA|TRBV27
CASSLRSSTDTQYF
TGTGCCAGCAGTTTGAGGAGTAGCACAGATACGCAGTATTTT
>NA|TRBJ2-3|NA|TRBV18
CASSPPGARTDTQYF
TGTGCCAGCTCACCCCCAGGGGCCCGCACAGATACGCAGTATTTT
>NA|TRBJ2-1|TRBD1|TRBV4-1
CASSQGQGPYNEQFF
TGCGCCAGCAGCCAAGGACAGGGACCTTACAATGAGCAGTTCTTC
>NA|TRBJ1-3|TRBD1|TRBV7-9
CASSLRQGLKNTIYF
TGTGCCAGCAGCTTAAGACAGGGGTTGAAAAACACCATATATTTT
>NA|TRBJ2-7|TRBD1|TRBV7-6
CASSLTGGQGDEQYF
TGTGCCAGCAGCTTAACGGGGGGACAGGGCGACGAGCAGTACTTC
>NA|TRBJ2-1|TRBD2|TRBV5-4
CASSLVSGGEQFF
TGTGCCAGCAGCTTGGTGAGCGGGGGGGAGCAGTTCTTC
>NA|TRBJ1-5|TRBD1|TRBV6-2/TRBV6-3
CASSYDRGGQPQHF
TGTGCCAGCAGTTACGACAGGGGAGGTCAGCCCCAGCATTTT
>few|TRBJ2-1|TRBD1|TRBV5-1
CASSLEARGQDEQFF
TGCGCCAGCAGCTTGGAGGCCAGGGGGCAGGATGAGCAGTTCTTC
>NA|TRBJ2-7|TRBD2|TRBV27
CASSPPLTSNYEQYF
TGTGCCAGCAGCCCCCCCCTGACTAGCAACTACGAGCAGTACTTC
>NA|TRBJ2-7|TRBD1|TRBV15
CATSSKQGAYEQYF
TGTGCCACCAGCAGCAAACAGGGGGCCTACGAGCAGTACTTC
>NA|TRBJ2-3|TRBD2|TRBV4-2
CASSQDRAGGTDTQYF
TGTGCCAGCAGCCAAGATAGGGCGGGGGGAACGGATACGCAGTATTTT
>once|TRBJ1-2|NA|TRBV12-3/TRBV12-4
CASSFGDSLGYTF
TGTGCCAGCAGTTTCGGGGACTCCCTTGGCTACACCTTC
>NA|TRBJ2-3|NA|TRBV2
CASSVPGDTQYF
TGTGCCAGCAGTGTACCGGGGGATACGCAGTATTTT
>few|TRBJ1-4|NA|TRBV5-1
CASSTQGGDEKLFF
TGCGCCAGCAGCACACAGGGTGGTGATGAAAAACTGTTTTTT
>once|TRBJ2-5|NA|TRBV19
CASSIAGARETQYF
TGTGCCAGTAGTATTGCGGGGGCTCGGGAGACCCAGTACTTC
>NA|TRBJ2-2|TRBD2|TRBV3-1/TRBV3-2
CASSQIRGGAGELFF
TGTGCCAGCAGCCAAATAAGGGGAGGGGCCGGGGAGCTGTTTTTT
>NA|TRBJ1-2|TRBD1|TRBV7-2
CASSLTQGAQGYTF
TGTGCCAGCAGCTTAACACAGGGGGCTCAAGGCTACACCTTC
>few|TRBJ1-2|NA|TRBV6-5
CASSYNLRGNYGYTF
TGTGCCAGCAGTTACAATTTGCGCGGAAACTATGGCTACACCTTC
>NA|TRBJ2-7|TRBD2|TRBV5-1
CASKELGLAGGPHEQYF
TGCGCCAGCAAGGAATTAGGACTAGCGGGAGGGCCACACGAGCAGTACTTC
>NA|TRBJ2-5|TRBD2|TRBV9
CASSVALGALAGGPETQYF
TGTGCCAGCAGCGTAGCCCTTGGGGCCTTAGCGGGGGGGCCAGAGACCCAGTACTTC
>NA|TRBJ1-2|NA|TRBV7-2
CASSLVAANYGYTF
TGTGCCAGCAGCTTAGTAGCAGCGAACTATGGCTACACCTTC
>NA|TRBJ2-7|TRBD2|TRBV6-5
CASSYSTSGGTYEQYF
TGTGCCAGCAGTTACTCGACGAGCGGGGGTACCTACGAGCAGTACTTC
>NA|TRBJ2-5|NA|TRBV11-2
CASSLRETQYF
TGTGCCAGCAGCTTGAGAGAGACCCAGTACTTC
>NA|TRBJ2-3|NA|TRBV6-4
CASSAGTSDTQYF
TGTGCCAGCAGCGCGGGGACTTCAGATACGCAGTATTTT
>NA|TRBJ2-2|TRBD2|TRBV7-6
CASSPPGLEYTGELFF
TGTGCCAGCAGCCCCCCGGGACTAGAGTACACCGGGGAGCTGTTTTTT
>few|TRBJ2-7|TRBD2|TRBV10-2
CASGRGESYEQYF
TGCGCCAGCGGGCGGGGGGAGTCCTACGAGCAGTACTTC
>NA|TRBJ2-2|NA|TRBV2
CASSENRLADGELFF
TGTGCCAGCAGTGAAAACCGTCTAGCAGACGGGGAGCTGTTTTTT
>NA|TRBJ2-3|NA|TRBV27
CASSRDTQYF
TGTGCCAGCAGCCGGGATACGCAGTATTTT
>NA|TRBJ1-2|NA|TRBV5-6
CASSLVSSRGYTF
TGTGCCAGCAGCTTGGTGTCGAGTCGCGGCTACACCTTC
>NA|TRBJ2-1|TRBD1|TRBV5-1
CASSLGWTGSSYNEQFF
TGCGCCAGCAGCTTGGGGTGGACAGGCAGCTCCTACAATGAGCAGTTCTTC
>NA|TRBJ1-4|TRBD1|TRBV19
CASSPRGRMSKEKLFF
TGTGCCAGTAGTCCAAGGGGGCGGATGTCGAAAGAAAAACTGTTTTTT
>NA|TRBJ1-4|NA|TRBV11-2
CASSLGQGASWEKLFF
TGTGCCAGCAGCTTAGGGCAGGGTGCCTCTTGGGAAAAACTGTTTTTT
>NA|TRBJ2-1|NA|TRBV19
CASSNLGRDEQFF
TGTGCCAGTAGTAATTTGGGGAGAGATGAGCAGTTCTTC
>NA|TRBJ2-1|TRBD2|TRBV2
CASSDRGGALYEQFF
TGTGCCAGCAGTGATCGCGGGGGGGCTCTTTATGAGCAGTTCTTC
>NA|TRBJ2-1|TRBD2|TRBV20-1
CSASGGSGWDNEQFF
TGCAGTGCTAGTGGCGGGAGCGGTTGGGACAATGAGCAGTTCTTC